One sample yielded the 21 T cell receptor beta chains listed below, sequenced in a study of blood T cell repertoires in COVID-19. Clones were sequenced by immunoSEQ multiplex PCR, and TCRdb holds only the in-frame ones, with some missing. The sample yields 180,000 or so clones, 65% to 85% seen once. Sequenced input: PBMCs or T cells enriched from blood (not recorded which). Every receptor here comes from a man aged 40-49 years who had recovered from COVID-19.

This clone was detected a few times. The chain is built from TRBV4-1 and TRBJ1-4; D possibly corresponds to TRBD1 (5 bases). V lost 2 bases and J lost 3, with 19 bases in between. The CDR3 runs 18 residues. Germline CDR1 is MGHRA and CDR2 is YSYEKL. The chain's CDR3 is CASSQQGNHFFSNEKLFF. The DNA for the CDR3 is TGCGCCAGCAGCCAACAGGGCAACCATTTTTTTTCTAATGAAAAACTGTTTTTT.

The V and J genes are TRBV9 and TRBJ2-5, with D perhaps matching TRBD1 (5 bases). Germline assignment: CDR1 SGDLS and CDR2 YYNGEE. V was shortened by 0 bases and J by 2 bases, with 14 bases between the two germline ends. CDR3 size: 16 residues. The CDR3 loop reads CASSVDKQVTQETQYF. The CDR3 bases are TGTGCCAGCAGCGTAGATAAACAGGTTACTCAAGAGACCCAGTACTTC.

This sequence joins TRBV5-8 and TRBJ1-1; D ambiguous. The CDR3 covers 14 residues. Germline V gene data show CDR1 as SGHTS and CDR2 as YDEGEE. Trimming cost V 1 base and J 0 bases, with 7 bases left between them. CDR3 DNA sequence: TGTGCCAGCAGCTTGCAGGAACTGAACACTGAAGCTTTCTTT. Its protein is CASSLQELNTEAFF.

This clone was counted a single time. The chain combines TRBV29-1 with TRBJ2-5; no definite D call. The CDR3 length is 12 residues. Germline loops: CDR1 SQVTM, CDR2 ANQGSEA. V shed 2 bases and J shed 9 bases, with 13 bases lying between them. Here the CDR3 reads CSVESFLGAQYF. The CDR3 DNA reads as TGCAGCGTTGAAAGCTTCCTTGGTGCCCAGTACTTC.

The V gene is TRBV2, the J gene TRBJ2-7, with D unresolved. The germline V and J ends were trimmed by 8 bases and 3 bases, with 11 bases remaining between them. Germline values: CDR1 SNHLY, CDR2 FYNNEI. There are 12 residues in the CDR3. CDR3 protein: CASVQNVYEQYF. The CDR3 bases are TGTGCCAGCGTACAGAACGTCTACGAGCAGTACTTC.

The chain employs TRBV27 and TRBJ1-2, with 7 bases that match TRBD1. The J segment lost 8 bases and the V segment lost 5 bases, leaving 14 bases of the junction unmatched. The CDR3 covers 15 residues. From germline, CDR1 is MNHEY and CDR2 SMNVEV (reference sequence). CDR3 protein: CASSPSAGRGSGYTF. In nucleotides, the CDR3 is TGTGCCAGCAGTCCCTCGGCGGGCAGGGGGAGCGGCTACACCTTC.

The rearrangement joins TRBV19 to TRBJ1-2, with a tentative D call TRBD1 (6 bases). The CDR3 is made up of 17 amino acids. V was pared by 5 bases and J by 5 bases, with 24 bases between. CDR1 LNHDA and CDR2 SQIVND come from the germline V gene (reference sequence). The CDR3 nucleotides are TGTGCCAGTAGTCCCAGGGGCGGTTTGGGGACCGCTTATGGCTACACCTTC. This encodes CASSPRGGLGTAYGYTF. Filled out from reference TRBV19 and TRBJ1-2, the complete variable domain reads DGGITQSPKYLFRKEGQNVTLSCEQNLNHDAMYWYRQDPGQGLRLIYYSQIVNDFQKGDIAEGYSVSREKKESFPLTVTSAQKNPTAFYLCASSPRGGLGTAYGYTFGSGTRLTVV.

The V gene is TRBV5-1, the J gene TRBJ2-5; possibly TRBD1 for D (6 bases). V was clipped by 2 bases and J by 1 base, with 9 bases between them. Germline V gene lookup returns CDR1 SGHRS and CDR2 YFSETQ. The CDR3 totals 14 residues. CDR3 protein: CASSLGQLQETQYF. In DNA form, the CDR3 reads TGCGCCAGCAGCTTAGGACAGCTCCAAGAGACCCAGTACTTC.

The gene calls are TRBV27 and TRBJ1-6, with D possibly TRBD1 on 6 matching bases. The germline V and J ends were trimmed by 5 bases and 10 bases, with 27 bases remaining between them. The CDR3 sequence is 18 residues long. Germline CDR1 MNHEY, CDR2 SMNVEV (reference sequence). CDR3 protein: CASSLAPLVQGYRSPLHF. The CDR3 coding sequence is TGTGCCAGCAGTCTCGCCCCCTTAGTACAGGGATATCGGTCACCCCTCCACTTT.

This rearrangement joins TRBV7-2 to TRBJ2-2, with D maybe TRBD2 (5 bases). This CDR3 is built from 14 residues. V lost 5 bases and J lost 5, with 12 bases in between. Germline V gene lookup returns CDR1 SGHTA and CDR2 FQGNSA. CDR3 amino acids: CASSASRNTGELFF. The CDR3 nucleotides are TGTGCCAGCAGCGCTAGCCGGAATACCGGGGAGCTGTTTTTT.

The chain combines TRBV10-2 with TRBJ2-1; D is possibly TRBD2 (7 bases). Germline V lookup: CDR1 WSHSY, CDR2 SAAADI. CDR3 length: 18 amino acids. V was cut by 0 bases and J by 5 bases, with 20 bases left in between. The CDR3 region has the DNA TGCGCCAGCAGTGAGTCCCGGCGGCGGGGGCTACCGAACAATGAGCAGTTCTTC. It codes for CASSESRRRGLPNNEQFF.

The gene calls are TRBV29-1 and TRBJ2-1; D is undetermined. Germline V gives CDR1 SQVTM, CDR2 ANQGSEA. Trimming cost V 7 bases and J 6 bases, with 13 bases left between them. This CDR3 contains 12 residues. CDR3 region: CSGSQSVNEQFF. CDR3 in DNA: TGCAGCGGCTCCCAGTCCGTCAATGAGCAGTTCTTC.

The rearrangement links TRBV23-1 to TRBJ2-7; TRBD1 is a possible D gene (6 bases). TRBV23-1 has ORF status, its function being uncertain. Trimming took off 7 bases at V and 9 bases at J, with 22 bases between the two ends. There are 14 residues in the CDR3. In DNA form, the CDR3 reads TGCGCCAGCACCACTGCCGGGACACGCCCCGGGCAGTACTTC. This sequence encodes CASTTAGTRPGQYF.

The chain links TRBV2 to TRBJ2-7; 9 nucleotides match TRBD1. After removal of 4 bases from V and 1 base from J, the junction contained 5 bases not matched to a gene. The CDR3 contains 15 residues. Germline CDR1 SNHLY, CDR2 FYNNEI. Here the CDR3 DNA reads TGTGCCAGCAGTGTCGACAGGGGGACTTCCTACGAGCAGTACTTC. This codes for CASSVDRGTSYEQYF.

V usage is TRBV28 and J usage is TRBJ2-2; tentatively, D is TRBD2 (6 bases). The germline CDR1 and CDR2 sequences are MDHEN and SYDVKM. The CDR3 runs to 15 residues. The V and J ends lost 8 bases and 0 bases respectively, with 13 bases between them. The CDR3 loop is CASLRGKPNTGELFF. CDR3 bases: TGTGCCAGCTTGCGGGGCAAACCGAACACCGGGGAGCTGTTTTTT.

The CDR3 is CASTPSGTSYEQFF. In DNA, the CDR3 is TGTGCCAGCACTCCATCCGGGACTAGCTATGAGCAGTTCTTC. V and J are TRBV3-1 (or the pseudogene TRBV3-2) and TRBJ2-1; 9 nucleotides match TRBD2. With 7 bases clipped from V and 8 bases from J, the junction kept 9 bases outside the gene matches. This CDR3 region has 14 residues. The germline gives CDR1 LGHDT, CDR2 YNNKEL (reference sequence).

This chain joins TRBV2 and TRBJ1-1; tentatively, D is TRBD1 (6 bases). The CDR3 extends over 14 amino acids. The V and J ends lost 8 bases and 2 bases respectively, with 15 bases between them. The germline gives CDR1 SNHLY, CDR2 FYNNEI. CDR3 sequence (DNA): TGTGCCAGCTGCGAGCTAGGGGGTAACACTGAAGCTTTCTTT. It encodes CASCELGGNTEAFF. Using reference TRBV2 and TRBJ1-1 for the parts outside the CDR3, the full variable domain is EPEVTQTPSHQVTQMGQEVILRCVPISNHLYFYWYRQILGQKVEFLVSFYNNEISEKSEIFDDQFSVERPDGSNFTLKIRSTKLEDSAMYFCASCELGGNTEAFFGQGTRLTVV.

The chain joins TRBV25-1 to TRBJ1-6; 10 bases agree with TRBD1. CDR3 length: 15 amino acids. V dropped 6 bases and J dropped 10; count of bases not matched to a gene: 9. Germline CDR1 MGHDK, CDR2 SYGVNS. The CDR3 here is CASSAGTGDRSPLHF. As DNA, the CDR3 is TGTGCCAGCAGCGCCGGGACAGGGGATCGGTCACCCCTCCACTTT.

The chain couples TRBV27 to TRBJ1-2, with D tentatively TRBD1 (6 bases). V lost 6 bases to trimming and J lost 2 bases, with 10 bases between them. The CDR3 loop spans 13 amino acids. Germline assignment: CDR1 MNHEY and CDR2 SMNVEV (reference sequence). The CDR3 DNA reads TGTGCCAGCAGCACCCAGGGGAACTATGGCTACACCTTC. This translates into CASSTQGNYGYTF.

The rearrangement links TRBV7-8 to TRBJ1-1, with a possible D match to TRBD1 (5 bases). V was clipped by 3 bases and J by 0 bases, with 11 bases between them. Germline loops: CDR1 SGHVS, CDR2 FQNEAQ. The length of the CDR3 is 15 residues. The CDR3 region has the DNA TGTGCCAGCAGCTTTACCGGGACTGTGAACACTGAAGCTTTCTTT. This codes for CASSFTGTVNTEAFF.

This chain uses TRBV30 with TRBJ1-2; D remains unclear. The CDR3 has 13 residues. The V end was cut by 4 bases, the J end by 8 bases, with 17 bases between. CDR1 and CDR2 from the germline V gene are GTSNPN and SVGIG (reference sequence). The CDR3 bases are TGTGCCTGGAATTCGGACTCGATGAGGGGCTACACCTTC. It codes for CAWNSDSMRGYTF. The whole variable domain, remainder taken from reference TRBV30 and TRBJ1-2, is SQTIHQWPATLVQPVGSPLSLECTVEGTSNPNLYWYRQAAGRGLQLLFYSVGIGQISSEVPQNLSASRPQDRQFILSSKKLLLSDSGFYLCAWNSDSMRGYTFGSGTRLTVV.